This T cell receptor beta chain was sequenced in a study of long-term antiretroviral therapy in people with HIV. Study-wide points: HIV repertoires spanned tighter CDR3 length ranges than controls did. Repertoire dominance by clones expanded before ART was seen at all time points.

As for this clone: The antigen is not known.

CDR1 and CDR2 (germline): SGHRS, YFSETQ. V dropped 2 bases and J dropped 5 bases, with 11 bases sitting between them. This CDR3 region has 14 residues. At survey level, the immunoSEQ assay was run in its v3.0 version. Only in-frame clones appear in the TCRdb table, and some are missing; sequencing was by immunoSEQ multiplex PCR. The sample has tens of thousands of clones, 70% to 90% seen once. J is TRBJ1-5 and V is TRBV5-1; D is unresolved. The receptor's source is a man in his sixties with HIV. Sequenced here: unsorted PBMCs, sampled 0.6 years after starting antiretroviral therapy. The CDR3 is CASSLRVSDQPQHF. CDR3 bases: TGCGCCAGCAGCTTAAGGGTGTCCGATCAGCCCCAGCATTTT.